These 10 T cell receptor beta chains came from one sample sequenced in a study of blood T cell repertoires in COVID-19. Here immunoSEQ multiplex PCR was the method, and the copy in TCRdb shows in-frame clones only, minus some. The sample lists 230,000 or so clones, 80% to 85% occurring once. What was sequenced was peripheral blood. These receptors were taken from a man between 50 and 59 years old with active or convalescent COVID-19.

This clone was observed a handful of times. The CDR3 sequence is CASSLAGQGSYGYTF. The CDR3 nucleotides are TGTGCCAGCAGCTTAGCCGGACAGGGGTCATATGGCTACACCTTC. This chain connects TRBV7-2 to TRBJ1-2; 9 bases are shared with TRBD1. V lost 0 bases, J lost 5 bases, and 4 bases stayed unmatched. From germline, CDR1 is SGHTA and CDR2 FQGNSA. This CDR3 spans 15 amino acids.

The chain links TRBV7-8 to TRBJ2-2; 8 bases map to TRBD2. Losses at the gene ends were 5 bases for V and 0 bases for J; bases not matched to a gene: 5. Germline V gives CDR1 SGHVS, CDR2 FQNEAQ. The length of the CDR3 is 16 residues. CDR3 sequence (DNA): TGTGCCAGCAGCGCTAGCGGGTCTTCGAACACCGGGGAGCTGTTTTTT. Protein: CASSASGSSNTGELFF.

The gene calls are TRBV11-2 and TRBJ2-5; 7 positions match TRBD2. This CDR3 region has 15 residues. Germline V gene sequence: CDR1 SGHAT, CDR2 FQNNGV. After removal of 5 bases from V and 4 bases from J, the junction contained 10 bases not matched to a gene. The CDR3, as DNA: TGTGCCAGCAGCCTTTCGGCAGGGAGGGCAGAGACCCAGTACTTC. Its protein product is CASSLSAGRAETQYF. The full variable domain, with the rest looked up from reference TRBV11-2 and TRBJ2-5, is EAGVAQSPRYKIIEKRQSVAFWCNPISGHATLYWYQQILGQGPKLLIQFQNNGVVDDSQLPKDRFSAERLKGVDSTLKIQPAKLEDSAVYLCASSLSAGRAETQYFGPGTRLLVL.

J is TRBJ2-1 and V is TRBV3-1 (or the pseudogene TRBV3-2); D gene ambiguous. V lost 0 bases and J lost 9, with 12 bases in between. This CDR3 has 14 residues. Germline CDR1 and CDR2: LGHDT and YNNKEL (reference sequence). The CDR3 region is CASSQESVMGEQFF. The CDR3 DNA is TGTGCCAGCAGCCAAGAAAGCGTCATGGGTGAGCAGTTCTTC.

The table lists this clone with a count of one. The chain couples TRBV30 to TRBJ1-1; possibly TRBD1 for D (5 bases). The V end lost 0 bases, the J end lost 8 bases, and 10 bases lay between the germline ends. There are 12 residues in the CDR3. Per germline, CDR1 GTSNPN and CDR2 SVGIG (reference sequence). Written as DNA, the CDR3 is TGTGCCTGGAGTGTACAGGAGAGGGAAGCTTTCTTT. Its protein is CAWSVQEREAFF.

The chain employs TRBV2 and TRBJ2-1; D is perhaps TRBD1 (5 bases). Germline V gives CDR1 SNHLY, CDR2 FYNNEI. The V end was cut by 5 bases, the J end by 2 bases, with 16 bases between. This CDR3 contains 16 residues. The CDR3 reads CASSIQGFRAYNEQFF. The CDR3 nucleotides are TGTGCCAGCAGTATCCAGGGTTTTAGGGCCTACAATGAGCAGTTCTTC.

The table lists this clone with a few counts. J is TRBJ2-2 and V is TRBV3-1 (or the pseudogene TRBV3-2); D possibly corresponds to TRBD1 (5 bases). Looked up from germline, CDR1 is LGHDT and CDR2 is YNNKEL (reference sequence). This CDR3 region has 15 residues. V lost 4 bases, J lost 1 base, and 10 bases lay in between. Here the CDR3 DNA reads TGTGCCAGCAGCCGGGGCAGGGTGAACACCGGGGAGCTGTTTTTT. Its protein product is CASSRGRVNTGELFF.

The chain uses TRBV6-5 and TRBJ2-7; 7 bases agree with TRBD1. Per the germline V gene, CDR1 is MNHEY and CDR2 is SVGAGI. The J segment lost 3 bases and the V segment lost 7 bases, leaving 6 bases of the junction unmatched. CDR3 length: 13 amino acids. The DNA for the CDR3 is TGTGCCAGCACTCGTACAGGGGACTACGAGCAGTACTTC. It translates to CASTRTGDYEQYF.

This clone was observed once. The V call is TRBV4-2, the J call TRBJ1-2, with D unclear. The CDR3 consists of 14 residues. Germline CDR1 and CDR2: LGHNA and YNFKEQ. Between the trimmed V and J ends, which lost 0 bases and 2 bases, there was a span of 7 bases. The CDR3 reads CASSQDSQNYGYTF. The DNA of the CDR3 is TGTGCCAGCAGCCAAGACAGTCAGAACTATGGCTACACCTTC.

About this clone itself: Other DNA sequences in the sample encode the same CDR3. The chain recombines TRBV9 with TRBJ2-7; a weak D match, TRBD2 (5 bases). The V end lost 0 bases, the J end lost 6 bases, and 10 bases lay between the germline ends. Germline CDR1 reads SGDLS; CDR2 reads YYNGEE. CDR3 length: 13 residues. The CDR3, as DNA: TGTGCCAGCAGCGTAGTTGGAGGTTCCGAGCAGTACTTC. This codes for CASSVVGGSEQYF.